This T cell receptor beta chain was captured by sequencing in a study of regulatory T cells in long-lasting Graves disease. Construction of TCR beta libraries relied on iRepertoire HTBI primers and on Arm-PCR targeting CDR3 regions. TCRdb re-called the multiplex PCR reads through MiXCR, storing one row per CDR3 protein. The top ten clones hold under 20% of a sample with around 460,000 distinct CDR3 sequences, approximately 15% of them seen once. Regarding the study as a whole: Patients with persistent disease showed a bias toward TRBV28, TRBJ1-2 and TRBJ2-5. Sampling was limited to peripheral blood rather than thyroid tissue.

Described time point: newly diagnosed GD, antithyroid drugs for less than 3 months. PBMC-derived RNA was used for the TCR library. The CDR3 contains 15 residues. J lost 8 bases, V lost 7 bases, and 12 bases had no gene match. In germline, CDR1 is SGHTA, CDR2 FQGNSA. This clonotype was seen a handful of times. Its matching antigen is unknown. The same sample was also studied in work on T cells in Graves' hyperthyroidism and ophthalmopathy. That source adds: Diagnosing involved the use of clinical symptoms, serum thyroxine and TRAb, thyroid ultrasound and orbital computed tomography.

This chain links TRBV7-2 with TRBJ2-7, with TRBD1 identical over 12 bases. The TCR originated in a woman aged 45 to 65 with Graves disease. The sequenced sample was peripheral blood mononuclear cells (PBMCs), obtained at new diagnosis, from a patient treated with antithyroid drugs. CDR3 region: CASNRRGDRGRQQYF. The CDR3 DNA sequence: TGTGCCAGCAACCGCAGGGGGGACAGGGGGCGCCAGCAGTACTTC.